The 24 T cell receptor beta chains reported below all come from one sample, sequenced in a study of shared clonotypes between healthy human individuals. Sequencing used immunoSEQ multiplex PCR; TCRdb keeps in-frame clones, though not all of them. The data show roughly 1,600,000 clones, 98% seen once. Sequenced input: naive CD4+ T cells sorted from blood. The subset denotes: CD45RA+ positively selected. These receptor sequences come from a man aged 25-45 years in good health.

About this clone itself: Within the sample, other DNA sequences also encode this same CDR3. The rearrangement links TRBV18 to TRBJ1-2; D unresolved. The CDR3 extends over 14 amino acids. V was shortened by 3 bases and J by 2 bases, with 10 bases between the two germline ends. CDR1 and CDR2 from the germline V gene are KGHSH and LQKENI. Written as DNA, the CDR3 is TGTGCCAGCTCACCTAGGACGCGAAACTATGGCTACACCTTC. Protein product: CASSPRTRNYGYTF.

The rearrangement links TRBV6-5 to TRBJ2-7, with D possibly being TRBD1 (6 bases). Germline CDR1 reads MNHEY; CDR2 reads SVGAGI. This CDR3 region has 13 residues. Trimming shortened V by 6 bases and J by 3 bases, and 12 bases separated the two germline ends. This CDR3 is CASSPDRFYEQYF. The CDR3 coding sequence is TGTGCCAGCAGCCCCGACAGGTTCTACGAGCAGTACTTC.

Remarks on this clone: The sample contains more than one DNA sequence encoding this CDR3. The V call is TRBV5-1, the J call TRBJ2-1, with TRBD2 matching over 11 bases. Unmatched junction bases numbered 3, after V lost 3 bases and J lost 4 bases. Germline V gene data show CDR1 as SGHRS and CDR2 as YFSETQ. The CDR3 runs 15 residues. The DNA for the CDR3 is TGCGCCAGCAGCTCGGGACTAGCGGTATACAATGAGCAGTTCTTC. Encoded protein: CASSSGLAVYNEQFF.

The chain links TRBV7-8 to TRBJ2-6; D ambiguous. Germline assignment: CDR1 SGHVS and CDR2 FQNEAQ. This CDR3 comprises 16 residues. Trimming took 5 bases from V and 1 from J, leaving 12 bases between them. The CDR3 loop is CASSHVMGSGANVLTF. In nucleotides, the CDR3 is TGTGCCAGCAGCCATGTTATGGGGTCTGGGGCCAACGTCCTGACTTTC.

The chain has TRBV7-9 and TRBJ2-3; D is perhaps TRBD2 (5 bases). Germline CDR1 and CDR2: SEHNR and FQNEAQ (reference sequence). V lost 5 bases to trimming and J lost 6 bases, with 12 bases between them. The CDR3 totals 13 residues. The CDR3 reads CASSQILVDTQYF. CDR3 in DNA: TGTGCCAGCAGCCAGATACTAGTCGATACGCAGTATTTT.

The chain employs TRBV30 and TRBJ1-1; 8 bases match TRBD1. J was trimmed by 3 bases and V by 5 bases; bases with no gene match: 8. Germline CDR1 and CDR2: GTSNPN and SVGIG (reference sequence). CDR3 length: 14 residues. CDR3 bases: TGTGCCTGGGACAGGGGCACCCGGGACACTGAAGCTTTCTTT. Its protein product is CAWDRGTRDTEAFF.

The chain has TRBV9 and TRBJ2-4; D uncertain. V lost 0 bases to trimming and J lost 6 bases, with 7 bases between them. In germline, CDR1 is SGDLS, CDR2 YYNGEE. The CDR3 covers 13 residues. CDR3 loop: CASSVEDRNIQYF. Written as DNA, the CDR3 is TGTGCCAGCAGCGTAGAGGACCGAAACATTCAGTACTTC.

The chain joins TRBV9 to TRBJ2-1; perhaps TRBD1 as D (6 bases). The CDR3 is 14 amino acids. Germline assignment: CDR1 SGDLS and CDR2 YYNGEE. V lost 4 bases and J 6 bases, leaving 14 bases between the germline ends. In nucleotides, the CDR3 is TGTGCCAGCAGCCGATCCGGGACAACCAATGAGCAGTTCTTC. Residues: CASSRSGTTNEQFF.

This rearrangement joins TRBV14 to TRBJ2-2, with TRBD2 matching 12 bases. The CDR3 is made up of 16 amino acids. Germline-derived CDR1 and CDR2 are SGHDN and FVKESK. V lost 6 bases and J lost 4; bases outside the gene matches: 6. The CDR3 nucleotides are TGTGCCAGCAGTCCCGGACTAGCGGGACGCACCGGGGAGCTGTTTTTT. Protein product: CASSPGLAGRTGELFF.

The chain employs TRBV7-8 and TRBJ2-4, with 8 bases matching TRBD2. Germline V gene sequence: CDR1 SGHVS, CDR2 FQNEAQ. The V segment lost 5 bases and the J segment 9 bases; nucleotides outside the gene matches: 9. This CDR3 region has 14 residues. The CDR3: CASSPRTSTPIQYF. CDR3 coding DNA: TGTGCCAGCAGCCCCCGGACTAGCACTCCCATTCAGTACTTC.

The chain has TRBV7-3 and TRBJ2-1; TRBD1 might be the D (5 bases). This CDR3 has 12 amino acids. The germline CDR1 and CDR2 sequences are SGHTA and FQGTGA. Trimming took 5 bases from V and 6 from J, leaving 8 bases between them. CDR3 nucleotide sequence: TGTGCCAGCAGCCCCACAGGCAATGAGCAGTTCTTC. Translating gives CASSPTGNEQFF.

The chain employs TRBV2 and TRBJ1-2; 7 bases agree with TRBD1. Germline values: CDR1 SNHLY, CDR2 FYNNEI. The CDR3 totals 16 residues. The J segment lost 6 bases and the V segment lost 0 bases, leaving 10 bases of the junction unmatched. The CDR3 DNA reads TGTGCCAGCAGTGAAGCGGGTGCAGGGGGGAAGAATGGCTACACCTTC. Translating gives CASSEAGAGGKNGYTF. Using reference TRBV2 and TRBJ1-2 for the parts outside the CDR3, the full variable domain is EPEVTQTPSHQVTQMGQEVILRCVPISNHLYFYWYRQILGQKVEFLVSFYNNEISEKSEIFDDQFSVERPDGSNFTLKIRSTKLEDSAMYFCASSEAGAGGKNGYTFGSGTRLTVV.

This clone was seen a single time. The chain combines TRBV25-1 with TRBJ1-4; a possible D gene is TRBD1 (5 bases). The CDR3 runs to 15 residues. Trimming left V 1 base short and J 7 bases short, with 13 bases between. Germline CDR1 is MGHDK and CDR2 is SYGVNS. The CDR3 DNA is TGTGCCAGCAGTGAATTTGGACTAGGGGTTGAAAAACTGTTTTTT. Encoded protein: CASSEFGLGVEKLFF.

The J gene is TRBJ1-1, the V gene TRBV2, with no clear D. Germline assignment: CDR1 SNHLY and CDR2 FYNNEI. Between the trimmed V and J ends, which lost 7 bases and 0 bases, there was a span of 12 bases. CDR3 length equals 14 residues. CDR3 nucleotide sequence: TGTGCCAGCACCCAGGAATGGGTGAACACTGAAGCTTTCTTT. Translating gives CASTQEWVNTEAFF.

The V and J genes are TRBV7-3 and TRBJ2-1; tentatively, D is TRBD2 (5 bases). This CDR3 is 19 amino acids long. Trimming took 11 bases from V and 15 from J, leaving 44 bases between them. Germline CDR1 reads SGHTA; CDR2 reads FQGTGA. CDR3 sequence: CAFHRARRVLPLLLTPTFF. The CDR3 DNA reads TGTGCCTTCCACCGGGCCAGGCGGGTTCTGCCCCTACTCCTGACACCGACGTTCTTC.

The chain combines TRBV19 with TRBJ2-7; D uncertain. The V end lost 0 bases, the J end lost 3 bases, and 6 bases lay between the germline ends. This CDR3 spans 13 amino acids. Looked up from germline, CDR1 is LNHDA and CDR2 is SQIVND (reference sequence). The CDR3 region is CASSIDLGYEQYF. The CDR3 DNA reads TGTGCCAGTAGTATAGATCTGGGCTACGAGCAGTACTTC.

The CDR3, as DNA: TGTGCCAGCAGCTTTTCGGCGGGAAAAGATACGCAGTATTTT. It codes for CASSFSAGKDTQYF. The gene calls are TRBV5-5 and TRBJ2-3, with D possibly being TRBD2 (6 bases). The CDR3 length is 14 residues. The germline CDR1 and CDR2 sequences are SGHKS and YYEKEE (reference sequence). V was shortened by 2 bases and J by 5 bases, with 12 bases between the two germline ends.

This sequence joins TRBV18 and TRBJ2-4; no definite D call. CDR1 is KGHSH, CDR2 LQKENI, per germline. This CDR3 is built from 16 residues. Trimming removed 3 bases at V and 3 bases at J, with 15 bases between. The CDR3: CASSPRQTLGKNIQYF. The CDR3 nucleotides read TGTGCCAGCTCACCTAGGCAGACTTTGGGCAAAAACATTCAGTACTTC.

The V call is TRBV11-2, the J call TRBJ2-3, with D possibly matching TRBD2 (5 bases). The CDR3 extends over 16 amino acids. Trimming removed 7 bases from V and 3 bases from J, with 20 bases in between. Germline values: CDR1 SGHAT, CDR2 FQNNGV. The DNA for the CDR3 is TGTGCCAGCAAAGAATTTAGCGCAAGGATAACAGATACGCAGTATTTT. Protein: CASKEFSARITDTQYF.

The V gene is TRBV9, the J gene TRBJ2-1; perhaps TRBD1 as D (5 bases). The CDR3 contains 16 residues. Germline V gives CDR1 SGDLS, CDR2 YYNGEE. V was clipped by 0 bases and J by 5 bases, with 15 bases between them. The CDR3 loop reads CASSVETAQKNNEQFF. The CDR3 DNA sequence: TGTGCCAGCAGCGTAGAGACAGCTCAGAAGAACAATGAGCAGTTCTTC.

The rearrangement links TRBV5-5 to TRBJ1-5; TRBD1 might be the D (6 bases). The germline V gene has CDR1 SGHKS and CDR2 YYEKEE (reference sequence). There are 13 residues in the CDR3. Trimming took off 0 bases at V and 9 bases at J, with 10 bases between the two ends. CDR3 in amino acids: CASSLVGGAPQHF. CDR3 nucleotide sequence: TGTGCCAGCAGCTTGGTCGGGGGCGCGCCCCAGCATTTT.

V is TRBV9 and J is TRBJ1-2; D ambiguous. Deletions cut 3 bases from V and 0 bases from J, with 12 bases between. This CDR3 is built from 15 residues. Germline V gives CDR1 SGDLS, CDR2 YYNGEE. This CDR3 reads CASSGDLEPNYGYTF. The CDR3 DNA sequence: TGTGCCAGCAGCGGTGATCTTGAGCCTAACTATGGCTACACCTTC.

V and J are TRBV6-5 and TRBJ1-3; the D is unclear. The CDR3 covers 15 residues. V was shortened by 0 bases and J by 0 bases, with 6 bases between the two germline ends. From germline, CDR1 is MNHEY and CDR2 SVGAGI. The CDR3 protein is CASSYSGSSGNTIYF. The CDR3 DNA sequence: TGTGCCAGCAGTTACTCGGGTTCCTCTGGAAACACCATATATTTT.

Points on this clone: The junction departs from germline at one end; a sequencing error may be responsible. This chain joins TRBV9 and TRBJ1-5; unclear D gene. Looked up from germline, CDR1 is SGDLS and CDR2 is YYNGEE. This CDR3 is built from 17 residues. As DNA, the CDR3 is TGTGCCAGCGGCGTCCATCGAAATCGTAGCGCCCATCAGCCCCAGCATTTT. Translating gives CASGVHRNRSAHQPQHF.